This is a list of T cell receptor beta chains from one sample in a study of T cell responses to AZD1222 COVID-19 vaccine. Profiled with immunoSEQ multiplex PCR; TCRdb holds only in-frame clones, not every one. The sample contains roughly 200,000 clones, 85% to 95% of which appear only once. This specimen consisted of peripheral blood, obtained 28 days after the second dose of the MenACWY control vaccine. Every receptor here comes from an adult who received the MenACWY meningococcal vaccine as a control. Each CDR3 is given with its conserved first and last residue. D genes are given only for firm matches. For some rows the clone size is stated as once, few or many, or as a class when expanded; others skip it.

size: .
V: TRBV27
J: TRBJ2-5
D: .
CDR3: CASSLRQPKETQYF
DNA: TGTGCCAGCAGTTTACGACAGCCGAAAGAGACCCAGTACTTC

size: .
V: TRBV11-1
J: TRBJ1-1
D: .
CDR3: CASSLAHGLNTEAFF
DNA: TGTGCCAGCAGCTTAGCACACGGATTGAACACTGAAGCTTTCTTT

size: .
V: TRBV19
J: TRBJ1-3
D: .
CDR3: CASGRGDSGNTIYF
DNA: TGTGCCAGCGGGCGGGGAGACTCTGGAAACACCATATATTTT

size: .
V: TRBV3-1/TRBV3-2
J: TRBJ1-5
D: .
CDR3: CASSRGHSNQPQHF
DNA: TGTGCCAGCAGCCGGGGCCATAGCAATCAGCCCCAGCATTTT

size: .
V: TRBV7-8
J: TRBJ2-7
D: TRBD2
CDR3: CASSYRLAGVEQYF
DNA: TGTGCCAGCAGCTACCGGCTAGCGGGAGTCGAGCAGTACTTC

size: .
V: TRBV29-1
J: TRBJ1-4
D: .
CDR3: CSVDLWGTKEKEKLFF
DNA: TGCAGCGTTGACTTGTGGGGGACCAAAGAGAAAGAAAAACTGTTTTTT

size: few
V: TRBV6-2/TRBV6-3
J: TRBJ2-4
D: .
CDR3: CASRPWDTDIQYF
DNA: TGTGCCAGCAGGCCTTGGGACACAGACATTCAGTACTTC

size: .
V: TRBV29-1
J: TRBJ2-1
D: .
CDR3: CSAWANRNEQFF
DNA: TGCAGCGCTTGGGCCAACCGAAATGAGCAGTTCTTC

size: .
V: TRBV10-1
J: TRBJ1-1
D: .
CDR3: CAPGRMNTEAFF
DNA: TGCGCCCCGGGACGGATGAACACTGAAGCTTTCTTT

size: .
V: TRBV19
J: TRBJ1-1
D: TRBD1
CDR3: CASRQTGGTEAFF
DNA: TGTGCCAGTAGGCAGACAGGGGGCACTGAAGCTTTCTTT

size: .
V: TRBV5-6
J: TRBJ2-3
D: TRBD2
CDR3: CASSLRTSGRTDTQYF
DNA: TGTGCCAGCAGCTTGCGGACTAGCGGCCGCACAGATACGCAGTATTTT

size: .
V: TRBV7-2
J: TRBJ1-5
D: .
CDR3: CASSPAGRGNQPQHF
DNA: TGTGCCAGCAGCCCCGCGGGAAGGGGCAATCAGCCCCAGCATTTT

size: .
V: TRBV6-2/TRBV6-3
J: TRBJ2-3
D: .
CDR3: CASSYGRDRPVADTQYF
DNA: TGTGCCAGCAGTTACGGGCGGGATAGGCCCGTCGCAGATACGCAGTATTTT

size: few
V: TRBV7-2
J: TRBJ1-2
D: .
CDR3: CASRLSGTSSIGYTF
DNA: TGTGCCAGCAGGTTAAGCGGGACGTCCTCGATCGGCTACACCTTC

size: .
V: TRBV6-5
J: TRBJ1-3
D: .
CDR3: CASSYQGSSGNTIYF
DNA: TGTGCCAGCAGTTACCAGGGGAGCTCTGGAAACACCATATATTTT

size: .
V: TRBV6-5
J: TRBJ2-7
D: .
CDR3: CASSPRAVSSYEQYF
DNA: TGTGCCAGCAGTCCCCGGGCCGTGAGCTCCTACGAGCAGTACTTC

size: .
V: TRBV6-4
J: TRBJ2-2
D: TRBD2
CDR3: CASSDQAGGRTGELFF
DNA: TGTGCCAGCAGTGACCAAGCGGGAGGGCGGACCGGGGAGCTGTTTTTT

size: .
V: TRBV18
J: TRBJ1-1
D: .
CDR3: CASSPPVLNTEAFF
DNA: TGTGCCAGCTCACCCCCTGTACTGAACACTGAAGCTTTCTTT

size: .
V: TRBV11-2
J: TRBJ1-1
D: .
CDR3: CASSPGPNTEAFF
DNA: TGTGCCAGCAGCCCGGGTCCTAACACTGAAGCTTTCTTT

size: .
V: TRBV6-7
J: TRBJ1-5
D: .
CDR3: CASSYSVGVNQPQHF
DNA: TGTGCCAGCAGTTACTCAGTCGGGGTTAATCAGCCCCAGCATTTT

size: .
V: TRBV27
J: TRBJ2-2
D: .
CDR3: CASSLSPNGRELFF
DNA: TGTGCCAGCAGTTTATCCCCTAATGGGCGGGAGCTGTTTTTT

size: .
V: TRBV19
J: TRBJ1-1
D: .
CDR3: CASSIGVTEAFF
DNA: TGTGCCAGTAGTATAGGGGTCACTGAAGCTTTCTTT

size: .
V: TRBV18
J: TRBJ1-1
D: .
CDR3: CASSPGRDTEAFF
DNA: TGTGCCAGCTCACCGGGTAGGGACACTGAAGCTTTCTTT

size: .
V: TRBV7-2
J: TRBJ2-3
D: .
CDR3: CASSLRRGQGTDTQYF
DNA: TGTGCCAGCAGCCTACGGAGGGGGCAAGGCACAGATACGCAGTATTTT

size: .
V: TRBV4-3
J: TRBJ2-1
D: .
CDR3: CASSPHQGPHTSYNEQFF
DNA: TGCGCCAGCAGCCCTCACCAGGGACCACATACGTCGTACAATGAGCAGTTCTTC

size: .
V: TRBV9
J: TRBJ1-5
D: TRBD1
CDR3: CASSEGQGPSNQPQHF
DNA: TGTGCCAGCAGCGAGGGACAGGGTCCTAGCAATCAGCCCCAGCATTTT

size: .
V: TRBV30
J: TRBJ1-5
D: .
CDR3: CAFGRNQPQHF
DNA: TGTGCCTTCGGCCGGAATCAGCCCCAGCATTTT

size: .
V: TRBV7-9
J: TRBJ1-1
D: .
CDR3: CASSGGTEAFF
DNA: TGTGCCAGCAGCGGGGGCACTGAAGCTTTCTTT

size: .
V: TRBV7-3
J: TRBJ1-2
D: .
CDR3: CASSLIVGRGANYGYTF
DNA: TGTGCCAGCAGCTTAATAGTAGGCAGGGGAGCCAACTATGGCTACACCTTC

size: .
V: TRBV19
J: TRBJ1-3
D: .
CDR3: CASSHGWESGNTIYF
DNA: TGTGCCAGTAGTCATGGGTGGGAGTCTGGAAACACCATATATTTT

size: .
V: TRBV7-9
J: TRBJ1-4
D: .
CDR3: CASSLGGRNEKLFF
DNA: TGTGCCAGCAGCTTGGGGGGACGGAATGAAAAACTGTTTTTT

size: .
V: TRBV10-3
J: TRBJ2-7
D: TRBD2
CDR3: CAISEGSGRDEQYF
DNA: TGTGCCATCAGTGAGGGTAGCGGGAGGGACGAGCAGTACTTC

size: .
V: TRBV2
J: TRBJ2-1
D: TRBD1
CDR3: CAGSDLPGQGSYNEQFF
DNA: TGTGCCGGCAGTGACCTGCCGGGACAGGGTTCCTACAATGAGCAGTTCTTC

size: .
V: TRBV29-1
J: TRBJ1-1
D: .
CDR3: CSVGGGRGAFF
DNA: TGCAGCGTTGGGGGGGGTCGAGGGGCTTTCTTT

size: .
V: TRBV5-6
J: TRBJ2-7
D: .
CDR3: CASSLDRVSISHEQYF
DNA: TGTGCCAGCAGCTTGGACAGGGTGAGCATCTCTCACGAGCAGTACTTC

size: .
V: TRBV7-3
J: TRBJ1-2
D: TRBD1
CDR3: CASSLTGGGSSSGYTF
DNA: TGTGCCAGCAGCTTAACAGGGGGCGGAAGTTCCTCTGGCTACACCTTC

size: .
V: TRBV6-2/TRBV6-3
J: TRBJ1-2
D: .
CDR3: CASSDHLQGYTF
DNA: TGTGCCAGCAGTGACCACCTTCAAGGCTACACCTTC

size: .
V: TRBV19
J: TRBJ1-1
D: .
CDR3: CASSIVKDTEAFF
DNA: TGTGCCAGTAGTATTGTCAAGGACACTGAAGCTTTCTTT

size: .
V: TRBV9
J: TRBJ1-2
D: .
CDR3: CASSVDLGPNYGYTF
DNA: TGTGCCAGCAGCGTGGACTTGGGGCCTAACTATGGCTACACCTTC

size: .
V: TRBV7-2
J: TRBJ1-5
D: .
CDR3: CASSSRDHSSNQPQHF
DNA: TGTGCCAGCAGCTCCCGGGACCATTCTAGCAATCAGCCCCAGCATTTT

size: .
V: TRBV12-3/TRBV12-4
J: TRBJ1-1
D: .
CDR3: CASNTPDTEAFF
DNA: TGTGCCAGCAATACACCCGACACTGAAGCTTTCTTT

size: .
V: TRBV7-8
J: TRBJ2-7
D: TRBD2
CDR3: CASRNSGVSYEQYF
DNA: TGTGCCAGCAGAAATAGCGGGGTCTCCTACGAGCAGTACTTC

size: .
V: TRBV2
J: TRBJ1-2
D: .
CDR3: CASSEVIAYGYTF
DNA: TGTGCCAGCAGTGAAGTAATCGCTTATGGCTACACCTTC

size: once
V: TRBV19
J: TRBJ2-5
D: .
CDR3: CASSIGSSTSLKETQYF
DNA: TGTGCCAGTAGTATAGGATCGTCCACTAGCTTAAAAGAGACCCAGTACTTC

size: .
V: TRBV12-3/TRBV12-4
J: TRBJ1-5
D: .
CDR3: CASSLQGRQPQHF
DNA: TGTGCCAGCAGTTTACAGGGTCGACAGCCCCAGCATTTT

size: .
V: TRBV5-6
J: TRBJ2-5
D: .
CDR3: CASSLPAQETQYF
DNA: TGTGCCAGCAGCTTGCCAGCGCAAGAGACCCAGTACTTC